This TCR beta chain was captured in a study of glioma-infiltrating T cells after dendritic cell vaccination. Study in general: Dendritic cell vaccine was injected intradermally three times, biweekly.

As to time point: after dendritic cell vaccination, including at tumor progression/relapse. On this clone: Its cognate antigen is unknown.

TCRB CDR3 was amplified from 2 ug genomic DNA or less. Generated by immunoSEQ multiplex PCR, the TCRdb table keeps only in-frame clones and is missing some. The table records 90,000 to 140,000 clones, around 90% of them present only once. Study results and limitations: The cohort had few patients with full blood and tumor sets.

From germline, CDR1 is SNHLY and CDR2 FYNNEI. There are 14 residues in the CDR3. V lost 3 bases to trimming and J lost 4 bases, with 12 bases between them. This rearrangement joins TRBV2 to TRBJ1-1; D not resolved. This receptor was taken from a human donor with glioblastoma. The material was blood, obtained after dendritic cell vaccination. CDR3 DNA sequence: TGTGCCAGCAGTGACAGAACTTCAGGCACTGAAGCTTTCTTT. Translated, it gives CASSDRTSGTEAFF.